This is a list of T cell receptor beta chains from one sample in a study of T cell repertoires in cytomegalovirus infection. No antigen has been assigned to these receptors. MiXCR was run by TCRdb on the reads, yielding one entry per CDR3 protein. Among about 920,000 distinct CDR3 sequences listed, more than 25% were seen once. The sequences come from cultured CD8+ T cells from PBMCs, collected from culture after CMV antigen stimulation. These TCRs come from a human donor in good health (CMV status not recorded). Some clones in this sample may be carry-over from other donors' samples. Each CDR3 is given with its conserved first and last residue. D genes are given only for firm matches. Expanded clones are given a class, and other clones once, few, many or no size at all.

>.|15|TRBJ2-1|TRBV7-8|.
CASSPLGLWGVEQFF
TGTGCCAGCAGCCCGCTTGGCTTATGGGGCGTTGAGCAGTTCTTC
>.|16|TRBJ2-5|TRBV6-2/TRBV6-3|TRBD2
CASRTLAGGPQETQYF
TGTGCCAGCAGAACCCTAGCGGGGGGACCCCAAGAGACCCAGTACTTC
>few|18|TRBJ2-5|TRBV6-1|TRBD1
CASTKTGGLLNVQETQYF
TGTGCCAGCACCAAGACAGGGGGCCTGCTTAACGTTCAAGAGACCCAGTACTTC
>.|14|TRBJ1-2|TRBV20-1|.
CSASGGGPSYGYTF
TGCAGTGCCTCGGGGGGGGGACCTAGCTATGGCTACACCTTC
>few|14|TRBJ1-5|TRBV4-1|TRBD1
CASSQVQGDQPQHF
TGCGCCAGCAGCCAAGTACAGGGGGATCAGCCCCAGCATTTT
>.|13|TRBJ2-2|TRBV6-2/TRBV6-3|.
CASYDSITGELFF
TGTGCCAGCTACGACAGTATCACCGGGGAGCTGTTTTTT
>.|16|TRBJ1-3|TRBV12-3/TRBV12-4|.
CASTQYRDVAGNTIYF
TGTGCCAGCACCCAATACAGGGATGTAGCTGGAAACACCATATATTTT
>.|14|TRBJ1-4|TRBV7-2|.
CASSLAQRGEKLFF
TGTGCCAGCAGCTTAGCGCAAAGGGGGGAAAAACTGTTTTTT
>few|13|TRBJ1-2|TRBV10-3|TRBD1
CATDRVSHYGYTF
TGTGCCACCGACAGGGTTAGTCACTATGGCTACACCTTC
>many|14|TRBJ2-6|TRBV27|.
CASSLYSGANVLTF
TGTGCCAGCAGTCTATACTCTGGGGCCAACGTCCTGACTTTC
>.|15|TRBJ2-5|TRBV2|.
CASSVGGRQGETQYF
TGTGCCAGCAGTGTGGGGGGGAGACAGGGCGAGACCCAGTACTTC
>.|14|TRBJ2-1|TRBV19|.
CASSYTGLYNEQFF
TGTGCCAGTAGCTACACCGGACTTTACAATGAGCAGTTCTTC